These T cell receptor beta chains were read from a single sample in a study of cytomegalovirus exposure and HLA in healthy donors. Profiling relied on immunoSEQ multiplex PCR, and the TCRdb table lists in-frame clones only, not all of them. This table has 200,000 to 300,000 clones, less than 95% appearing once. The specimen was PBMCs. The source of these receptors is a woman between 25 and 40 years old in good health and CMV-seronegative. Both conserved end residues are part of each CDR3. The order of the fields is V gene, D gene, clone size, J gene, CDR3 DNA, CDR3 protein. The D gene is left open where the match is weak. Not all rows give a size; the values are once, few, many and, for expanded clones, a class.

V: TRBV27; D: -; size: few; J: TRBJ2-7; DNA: TGTGCCAGCAGTTTATTCTGGGGTCGCTACGAGCAGTACTTC; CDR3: CASSLFWGRYEQYF
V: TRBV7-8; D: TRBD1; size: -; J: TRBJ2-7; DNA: TGTGCCAGCAGCTTAGTAGACAGGGGGGCGATCTCTTTCTACGAGCAGTACTTC; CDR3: CASSLVDRGAISFYEQYF
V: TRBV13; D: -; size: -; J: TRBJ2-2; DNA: TGTGCCAGCAATGAGGGAAGTGACACCGGGGAGCTGTTTTTT; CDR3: CASNEGSDTGELFF
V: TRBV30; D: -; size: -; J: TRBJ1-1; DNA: TGTGCCTTGAAACCCCGGAACACTGAAGCTTTCTTT; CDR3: CALKPRNTEAFF
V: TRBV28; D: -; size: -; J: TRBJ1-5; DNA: TGTGCCAGCAGTGCCCGTGAGTGGGGGGTTGACAATCAGCCCCAGCATTTT; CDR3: CASSAREWGVDNQPQHF
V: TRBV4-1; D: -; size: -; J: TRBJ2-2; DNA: TGCGCCAGCAGCCAAGAAGGTACAGGTGCCGGGGAGCTGTTTTTT; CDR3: CASSQEGTGAGELFF
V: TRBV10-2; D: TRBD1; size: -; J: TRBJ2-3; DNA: TGCGCCAGCGACCGGGACAGGCGACGCACAGATACGCAGTATTTT; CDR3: CASDRDRRRTDTQYF
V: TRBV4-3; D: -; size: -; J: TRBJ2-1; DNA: TGCGCCAGCAGCCAAAGGGGGTCCTACAATGAGCAGTTCTTC; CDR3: CASSQRGSYNEQFF
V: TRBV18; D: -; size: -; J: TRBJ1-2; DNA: TGTGCCAGCTCACCAATCCCAGGAACCTATGGCTACACCTTC; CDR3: CASSPIPGTYGYTF
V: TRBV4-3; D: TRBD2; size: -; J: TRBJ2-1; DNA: TGCGCCAGCAGCCCCAGGACTAGCGGCTACAATGAGCAGTTCTTC; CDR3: CASSPRTSGYNEQFF
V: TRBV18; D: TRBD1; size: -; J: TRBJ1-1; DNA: TGTGCCAGCTCACCAACAGGGACAGGGCAACTCATGAACACTGAAGCTTTCTTT; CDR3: CASSPTGTGQLMNTEAFF
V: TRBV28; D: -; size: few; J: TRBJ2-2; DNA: TGTGCCAGCAGTGGAAAGTCCGGGGAGCTGTTTTTT; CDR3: CASSGKSGELFF
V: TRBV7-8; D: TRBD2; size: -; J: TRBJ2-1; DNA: TGTGCCAGCAGCTTAATCCTAGCGGGATACAATGAGCAGTTCTTC; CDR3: CASSLILAGYNEQFF
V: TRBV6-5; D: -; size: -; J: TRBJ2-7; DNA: TGTGCCAGCAGTCCAGGCACCGGGTATCACCACGAGCAGTACTTC; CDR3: CASSPGTGYHHEQYF
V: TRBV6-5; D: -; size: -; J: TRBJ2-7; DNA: TGTGCCAGCGAGGAAACGGGCACCTACGAGCAGTACTTC; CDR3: CASEETGTYEQYF
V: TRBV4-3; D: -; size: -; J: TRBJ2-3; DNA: TGCGCCAGCAGCCAAGATCATGATACGCAGTATTTT; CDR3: CASSQDHDTQYF
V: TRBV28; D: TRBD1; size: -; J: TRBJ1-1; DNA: TGTGCCAGCAGTCCTAGGACAGGGGGGACCACTGAAGCTTTCTTT; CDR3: CASSPRTGGTTEAFF
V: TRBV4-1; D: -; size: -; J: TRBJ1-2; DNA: TGCGCCAGCAGCCAAGATCCCGCCAGGGACTATGGCTACACCTTC; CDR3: CASSQDPARDYGYTF
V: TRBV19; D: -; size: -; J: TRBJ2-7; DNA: TGTGCCAGTAGTACAACAGACGCTGAATGGAACGAGCAGTACTTC; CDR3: CASSTTDAEWNEQYF
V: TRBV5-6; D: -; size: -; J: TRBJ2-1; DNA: TGTGCCAGCAGCCACAGAACAACTAATGAGCAGTTCTTC; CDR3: CASSHRTTNEQFF
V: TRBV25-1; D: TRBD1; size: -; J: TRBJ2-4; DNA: TGTGCCAGCAGTGGGACAGGGGGCAGGACCAAAAACATTCAGTACTTC; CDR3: CASSGTGGRTKNIQYF
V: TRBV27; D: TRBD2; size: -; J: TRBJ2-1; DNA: TGTGCCAGCAGTTTAGGAGCGGGGGTTAATGGTGAGCAGTTCTTC; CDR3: CASSLGAGVNGEQFF
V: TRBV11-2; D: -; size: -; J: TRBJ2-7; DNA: TGTGCCAGCAGCTTTGGGCGCGCCGGCCTCTCCTACGAGCAGTACTTC; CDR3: CASSFGRAGLSYEQYF
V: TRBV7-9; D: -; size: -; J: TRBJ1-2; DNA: TGTGCCAGCAGTCCCGGGACGGCGCCTTATGGCTACACCTTC; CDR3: CASSPGTAPYGYTF
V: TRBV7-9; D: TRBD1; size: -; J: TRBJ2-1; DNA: TGTGCCAGCAGCACTGGACAGGGGATGGACAATGAGCAGTTCTTC; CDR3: CASSTGQGMDNEQFF
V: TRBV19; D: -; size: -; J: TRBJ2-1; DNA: TGTGCCAGTAGTACCGCGTACAATGAGCAGTTCTTC; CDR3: CASSTAYNEQFF
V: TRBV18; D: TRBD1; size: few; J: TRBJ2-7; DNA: TGTGCCAGCTCACCACAGACAGGGTTGGACGAGCAGTACTTC; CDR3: CASSPQTGLDEQYF
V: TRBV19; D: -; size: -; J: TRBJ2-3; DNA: TGTGCCAGTAGTAAGGGGCTTAGGGCCGAGGATACGCAGTATTTT; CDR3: CASSKGLRAEDTQYF
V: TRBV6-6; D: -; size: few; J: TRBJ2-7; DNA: TGTGCCAGCAGCCCGAATAGACACTACGAGCAGTACTTC; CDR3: CASSPNRHYEQYF
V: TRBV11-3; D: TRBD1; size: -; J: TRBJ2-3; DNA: TGTGCCAGCAGCATGCCGGGACAGGGGCCCGATACGCAGTATTTT; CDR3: CASSMPGQGPDTQYF
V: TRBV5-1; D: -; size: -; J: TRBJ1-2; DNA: TGCGCCAGCATGGGGACGGACTATGGCTACACCTTC; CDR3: CASMGTDYGYTF
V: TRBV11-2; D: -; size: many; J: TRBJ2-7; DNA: TGTGCCAGCAGCTTAGGGGCCGACTCAGGGGAGCAGTACTTC; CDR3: CASSLGADSGEQYF
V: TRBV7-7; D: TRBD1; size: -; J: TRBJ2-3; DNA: TGTGCCAGCAGCGAGACAGGGGTGGGCACAGATACGCAGTATTTT; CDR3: CASSETGVGTDTQYF
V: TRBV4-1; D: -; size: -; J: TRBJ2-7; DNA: TGCGCCAGCAGCCAGGGGTCAATCTACGAGCAGTACTTC; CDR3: CASSQGSIYEQYF
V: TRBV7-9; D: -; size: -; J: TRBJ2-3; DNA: TGTGCCAGCAGCCCTACGGGCAAGAGTTTTATAGGGTATTTT; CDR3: CASSPTGKSFIGYF
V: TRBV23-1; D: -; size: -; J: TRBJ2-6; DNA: TGCGCCAGCAGTAGCCAAAGGCTACGCAACAAAGTCGGGCAACAAAGTCGGGCCAACGTCCTGACTTTC; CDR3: CASSSQRLRNKVGQQSRANVLTF
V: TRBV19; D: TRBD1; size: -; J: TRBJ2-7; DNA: TGTGCCACCCACCCTCCGGGACAGAACTACGAGCAGTACTTC; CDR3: CATHPPGQNYEQYF
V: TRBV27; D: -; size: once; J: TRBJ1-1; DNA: TGTGCCAGCAGTTTAATGGCAGCACTTATGAACACTGAAGCTTTCTTT; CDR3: CASSLMAALMNTEAFF
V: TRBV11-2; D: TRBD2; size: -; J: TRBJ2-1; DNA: TGTGCCAGCAGCCCAGAGACTAGCGGATACAATGAGCAGTTCTTC; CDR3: CASSPETSGYNEQFF
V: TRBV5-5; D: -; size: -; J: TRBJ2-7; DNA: TGTGCCAGCAGCTTGAAAGACAGACCCGACTACGAGCAGTACTTC; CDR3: CASSLKDRPDYEQYF
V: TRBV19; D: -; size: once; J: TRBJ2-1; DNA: TGTGCCAGTAGTGCACGAGGCCTTGGGAGAATTGGGCAGTTCTTC; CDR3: CASSARGLGRIGQFF
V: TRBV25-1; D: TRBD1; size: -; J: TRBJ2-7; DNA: TGTGCCAGCACGGGGACAGGGTTCTACGAGCAGTACTTC; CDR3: CASTGTGFYEQYF
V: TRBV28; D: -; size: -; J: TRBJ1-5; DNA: TGTGCCAGCAGTTTTTACGGGGGATCGCATCAGCCCCAGCATTTT; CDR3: CASSFYGGSHQPQHF
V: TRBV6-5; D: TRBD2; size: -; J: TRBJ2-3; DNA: TGTGCCAGCAGTTACCGAGCGGGAGGTACAGATACGCAGTATTTT; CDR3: CASSYRAGGTDTQYF
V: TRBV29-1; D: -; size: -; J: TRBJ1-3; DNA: TGCAGCGTTGAACAGGGCGGAAACACCATATATTTT; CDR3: CSVEQGGNTIYF
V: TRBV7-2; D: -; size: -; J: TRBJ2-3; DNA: TGTGCCAGCAGCCGCTATTCGGCCACAGATACGCAGTATTTT; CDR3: CASSRYSATDTQYF
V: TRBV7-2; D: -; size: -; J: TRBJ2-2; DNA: TGTGCCAGCAGCTTCCCCGGGGAGCTGTTTTTT; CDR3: CASSFPGELFF
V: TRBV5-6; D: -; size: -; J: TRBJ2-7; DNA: TGTGCCAGCAGGCGGGACAGCTCCTACGAGCAGTACTTC; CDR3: CASRRDSSYEQYF